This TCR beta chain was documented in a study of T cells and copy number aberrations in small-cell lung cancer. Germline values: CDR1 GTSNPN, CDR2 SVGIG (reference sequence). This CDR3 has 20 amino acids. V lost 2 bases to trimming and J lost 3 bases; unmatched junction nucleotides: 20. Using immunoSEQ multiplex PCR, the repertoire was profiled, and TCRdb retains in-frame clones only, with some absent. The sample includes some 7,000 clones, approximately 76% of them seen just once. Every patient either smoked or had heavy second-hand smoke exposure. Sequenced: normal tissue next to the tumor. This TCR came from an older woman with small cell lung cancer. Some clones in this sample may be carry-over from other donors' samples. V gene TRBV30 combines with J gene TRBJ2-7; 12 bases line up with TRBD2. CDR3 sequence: CAWSYLGVFASGRAGYEQYF. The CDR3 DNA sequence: TGTGCCTGGAGTTACCTAGGGGTTTTTGCTAGCGGGAGGGCCGGCTACGAGCAGTACTTC.